Each of the 10 T cell receptor beta chains below was sequenced from the same sample in a study of OX40 agonist ivuxolimab in advanced cancers. Measured with immunoSEQ multiplex PCR; TCRdb has only the in-frame clones, and not every one. The sample gives some 140,000 clones, over 75% of which show up once; 1.1% is in the top ten. Sequencing used CD4+ or CD8+ T cells sorted from blood, obtained in a trial of the OX40 agonist ivuxolimab. These receptors came from an adult with an advanced solid tumor such as melanoma, head and neck, liver or kidney cancer.

The chain uses TRBV29-1 and TRBJ2-3; D ambiguous. Germline CDR1 reads SQVTM; CDR2 reads ANQGSEA. The V end was cut by 1 base, the J end by 2 bases, with 4 bases between. The length of the CDR3 is 12 residues. CDR3 DNA: TGCAGCGTTGAAGTCCTCACAGATACGCAGTATTTT. Translation gives CSVEVLTDTQYF.

J is TRBJ1-1 and V is TRBV27; D call uncertain. The CDR3 loop spans 13 amino acids. Per the germline V gene, CDR1 is MNHEY and CDR2 is SMNVEV (reference sequence). The V gene lost 2 bases and the J gene lost 1 base, with 5 bases spanning the gap. The CDR3: CASSLDENTEAFF. In DNA form, the CDR3 reads TGTGCCAGCAGTTTAGACGAGAACACTGAAGCTTTCTTT.

The chain employs TRBV7-6 and TRBJ2-2, with no clear D. Germline V gives CDR1 SGHVS, CDR2 FNYEAQ. Trimming took 2 bases from V and 2 from J, leaving 12 bases between them. CDR3 length equals 16 residues. CDR3 DNA sequence: TGTGCCAGCAGCTTAACCCAGGTGGCAAACACCGGGGAGCTGTTTTTT. Translated, it gives CASSLTQVANTGELFF.

The J gene is TRBJ2-3, the V gene TRBV5-4; D unresolved. In germline, CDR1 is SGHNT, CDR2 YYREEE (reference sequence). With 0 bases removed from V and 2 bases from J, the gap between germline ends came to 4 bases. The CDR3 has 13 amino acids. The CDR3: CASSLDPTDTQYF. The CDR3 bases are TGTGCCAGCAGCTTGGATCCCACAGATACGCAGTATTTT. Variable domain in full (rest from reference TRBV5-4 and TRBJ2-3): ETGVTQSPTHLIKTRGQQVTLRCSSQSGHNTVSWYQQALGQGPQFIFQYYREEENGRGNFPPRFSGLQFPNYSSELNVNALELDDSALYLCASSLDPTDTQYFGPGTRLTVL.

The chain uses TRBV25-1 and TRBJ2-1; possible D gene TRBD2, 5 bases. Germline V CDR1 and CDR2: MGHDK, SYGVNS. V was pared by 3 bases and J by 7 bases, with 19 bases between. The CDR3 is 16 residues long. CDR3 protein: CASSDTSRVLGNEQFF. Here the CDR3 DNA reads TGTGCCAGCAGTGATACCTCGAGGGTCCTCGGGAATGAGCAGTTCTTC.

The V call is TRBV28, the J call TRBJ1-1, with unresolved D. Trimming shortened V by 6 bases and J by 0 bases, and 8 bases separated the two germline ends. This CDR3 contains 13 residues. Germline V gives CDR1 MDHEN, CDR2 SYDVKM. The CDR3 coding sequence is TGTGCCAGCAGACAACCTTTGAACACTGAAGCTTTCTTT. It encodes CASRQPLNTEAFF.

V gene TRBV7-2 combines with J gene TRBJ2-3; no firm D call. CDR1 SGHTA and CDR2 FQGNSA come from the germline V gene. This CDR3 comprises 13 residues. Between the trimmed V and J ends, which lost 2 bases and 5 bases, there was a span of 8 bases. The CDR3 DNA sequence: TGTGCCAGCAGCTTAAGAAGGGAAGATACGCAGTATTTT. This codes for CASSLRREDTQYF. Complete variable domain (other parts from reference TRBV7-2 and TRBJ2-3): GAGVSQSPSNKVTEKGKDVELRCDPISGHTALYWYRQSLGQGLEFLIYFQGNSAPDKSGLPSDRFSAERTGGSVSTLTIQRTQQEDSAVYLCASSLRREDTQYFGPGTRLTVL.

Written as DNA, the CDR3 is TGCGCCAGCAGCTCTACCAGGGGCAGGTGGGGATTCGATACGCAGTATTTT. The encoded protein is CASSSTRGRWGFDTQYF. The V and J genes are TRBV5-1 and TRBJ2-3, with D possibly TRBD1 on 6 matching bases. CDR1 and CDR2 from the germline V gene are SGHRS and YFSETQ. Between the trimmed V and J ends, which lost 3 bases and 6 bases, there was a span of 23 bases. The CDR3 runs to 17 residues.

CDR3 in amino acids: CASRDWPTGNYGYTF. CDR3 DNA sequence: TGTGCCAGCAGAGATTGGCCGACCGGGAACTATGGCTACACCTTC. The rearrangement uses TRBV7-6 and TRBJ1-2; D is ambiguous. Per germline, CDR1 SGHVS and CDR2 FNYEAQ. This CDR3 region has 15 residues. V gave up 6 bases and J gave up 2 bases, with 16 bases separating them.

The chain uses TRBV7-9 and TRBJ2-7, with 8 bases that match TRBD2. V lost 3 bases and J lost 8; bases outside the gene matches: 12. The CDR3 runs 15 residues. Germline V gives CDR1 SEHNR, CDR2 FQNEAQ (reference sequence). The CDR3 sequence: CASSFNAGGSRKQYF. CDR3 DNA sequence: TGTGCCAGCAGCTTCAACGCGGGAGGAAGCCGGAAGCAGTACTTC.